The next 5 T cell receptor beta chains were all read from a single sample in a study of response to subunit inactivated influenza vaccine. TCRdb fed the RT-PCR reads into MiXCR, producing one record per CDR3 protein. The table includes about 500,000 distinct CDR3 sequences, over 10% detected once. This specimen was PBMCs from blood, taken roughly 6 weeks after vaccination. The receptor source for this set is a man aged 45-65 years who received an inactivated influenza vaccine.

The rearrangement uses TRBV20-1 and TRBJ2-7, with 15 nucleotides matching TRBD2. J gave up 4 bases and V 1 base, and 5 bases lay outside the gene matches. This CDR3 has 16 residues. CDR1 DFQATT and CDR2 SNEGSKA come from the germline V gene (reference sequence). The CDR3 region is CSARGTSGGGGYEQYF. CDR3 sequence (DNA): TGCAGTGCTAGAGGGACTAGCGGGGGGGGTGGGTACGAGCAGTACTTC.

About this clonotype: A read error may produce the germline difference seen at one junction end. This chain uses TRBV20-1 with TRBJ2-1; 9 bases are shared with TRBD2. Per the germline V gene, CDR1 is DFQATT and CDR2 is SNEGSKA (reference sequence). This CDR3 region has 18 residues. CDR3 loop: CCARDWRLAGIAGKEQFF. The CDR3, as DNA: TGCTGTGCTAGAGATTGGCGCCTAGCGGGGATTGCGGGCAAGGAGCAGTTCTTC.

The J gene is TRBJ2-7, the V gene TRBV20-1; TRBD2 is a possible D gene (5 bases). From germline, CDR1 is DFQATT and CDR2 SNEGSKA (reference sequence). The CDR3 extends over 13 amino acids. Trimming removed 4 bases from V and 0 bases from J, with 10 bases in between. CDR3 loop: CSAIGVNSYEQYF. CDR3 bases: TGCAGTGCTATCGGGGTGAACTCCTACGAGCAGTACTTC.

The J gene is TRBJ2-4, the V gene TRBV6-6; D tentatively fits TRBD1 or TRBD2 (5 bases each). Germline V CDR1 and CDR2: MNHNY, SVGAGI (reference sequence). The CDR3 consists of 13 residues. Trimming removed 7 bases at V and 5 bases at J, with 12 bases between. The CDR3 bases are TGTGCCAGCATCGGGACGGCCGAAAACATTCAGTACTTC. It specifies CASIGTAENIQYF.

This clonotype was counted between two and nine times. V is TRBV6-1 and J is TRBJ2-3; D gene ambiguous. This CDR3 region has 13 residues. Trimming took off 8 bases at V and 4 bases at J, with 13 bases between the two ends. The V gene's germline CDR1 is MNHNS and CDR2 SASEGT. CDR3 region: CASQVSDADTQYF. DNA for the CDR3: TGTGCCAGCCAAGTCTCGGATGCAGATACGCAGTATTTT.